Each of the 22 T cell receptor beta chains below was sequenced from the same sample in a study of T cell responses to AZD1222 COVID-19 vaccine. Libraries were prepared by immunoSEQ multiplex PCR; TCRdb keeps only in-frame clonotypes and omits some of them. The sample yields 70,000 to 90,000 clones, more than 75% seen once. Sequences were derived from peripheral blood, sampled on day 0 of AZD1222 vaccination. The receptors come from an adult in good health.

The chain recombines TRBV5-6 with TRBJ2-7; D tentatively reads TRBD1 or TRBD2 (5 bases each). V was pared by 3 bases and J by 2 bases, with 9 bases between. Germline V gene data show CDR1 as SGHDT and CDR2 as YYEEEE. The CDR3 totals 13 residues. The CDR3 loop reads CASSWGPTYEQYF. The CDR3 bases are TGTGCCAGCAGCTGGGGACCTACCTACGAGCAGTACTTC.

This clone showed up just a few times. This sequence joins TRBV27 and TRBJ1-1; D is uncertain. The V end lost 7 bases, the J end lost 0 bases, and 15 bases lay between the germline ends. The CDR3 sequence is 15 residues long. Germline CDR1 MNHEY, CDR2 SMNVEV (reference sequence). CDR3 nucleotide sequence: TGTGCCAGCAACCCCCGGGGTACCGTGAACACTGAAGCTTTCTTT. Protein: CASNPRGTVNTEAFF.

The chain combines TRBV5-6 with TRBJ2-7, with unresolved D. In germline, CDR1 is SGHDT, CDR2 YYEEEE. CDR3 length equals 13 residues. The V end was cut by 4 bases, the J end by 2 bases, with 10 bases between. The CDR3 DNA sequence: TGTGCCAGCAGCCCTACTGGGACCTACGAGCAGTACTTC. Its translation is CASSPTGTYEQYF. Complete variable domain (other parts from reference TRBV5-6 and TRBJ2-7): DAGVTQSPTHLIKTRGQQVTLRCSPKSGHDTVSWYQQALGQGPQFIFQYYEEEERQRGNFPDRFSGHQFPNYSSELNVNALLLGDSALYLCASSPTGTYEQYFGPGTRLTVT.

The genes are TRBV3-1 (or the pseudogene TRBV3-2) and TRBJ2-5; 7 bases are shared with TRBD2. The CDR3 spans 14 residues. The V gene's germline CDR1 is LGHDT and CDR2 YNNKEL (reference sequence). With V trimmed by 1 base and J by 1 base, 0 bases remained unmatched. DNA for the CDR3: TGTGCCAGCAGCCAAGGGACTAGCCAAGAGACCCAGTACTTC. This codes for CASSQGTSQETQYF.

The chain links TRBV28 to TRBJ1-1, with 7 nucleotides matching TRBD1. V trimming: 5 bases; J trimming: 4 bases; junction bases outside the gene matches: 7. The CDR3 spans 14 residues. Per germline, CDR1 MDHEN and CDR2 SYDVKM. As DNA, the CDR3 is TGTGCCAGCAGTCAACACTACAGGGGCACTGAAGCTTTCTTT. Its translation: CASSQHYRGTEAFF. The full variable domain, in which reference TRBV28 and TRBJ1-1 provide the parts outside the CDR3, is DVKVTQSSRYLVKRTGEKVFLECVQDMDHENMFWYRQDPGLGLRLIYFSYDVKMKEKGDIPEGYSVSREKKERFSLILESASTNQTSMYLCASSQHYRGTEAFFGQGTRLTVV.

This clone was recorded only once. The V call is TRBV10-3, the J call TRBJ2-3, with 7 bases aligning to TRBD1. This CDR3 has 11 amino acids. CDR1 is ENHRY, CDR2 SYGVKD, per germline. V dropped 10 bases and J dropped 6; count of bases not matched to a gene: 4. The CDR3 DNA is TGTGCCACCACAGGGGCCGATACGCAGTATTTT. This sequence encodes CATTGADTQYF.

This clone was seen a handful of times. V gene TRBV12-3 or TRBV12-4 combines with J gene TRBJ1-2, with 11 nucleotides matching TRBD1. The ends lost 7 bases at V and 7 bases at J; junction bases unmatched: 5. This CDR3 is built from 13 residues. CDR3 nucleotide sequence: TGTGCCAGCAACCCGGACAGGGGGCTTGGCTACACCTTC. Protein product: CASNPDRGLGYTF.

The chain joins TRBV20-1 to TRBJ2-7; possibly TRBD1 for D (5 bases). CDR3 length: 10 residues. The V gene's germline CDR1 is DFQATT and CDR2 SNEGSKA (reference sequence). Trimming removed 1 base from V and 9 bases from J, with 7 bases in between. The CDR3 DNA reads TGCAGTGCTAGAGCAGGGTGGCAGTACTTC. Its translation is CSARAGWQYF.

This chain joins TRBV20-1 and TRBJ2-1, with D perhaps matching TRBD2 (5 bases). The CDR3 runs 10 residues. V gave up 8 bases and J gave up 5 bases, with 7 bases separating them. CDR1 is DFQATT, CDR2 SNEGSKA, per germline (reference sequence). DNA of the CDR3: TGCAGTCTGAGGGACAATGAGCAGTTCTTC. This sequence encodes CSLRDNEQFF.

The chain joins TRBV18 to TRBJ2-1, with 9 bases that match TRBD2. Germline V CDR1 and CDR2: KGHSH, LQKENI. The ends lost 4 bases at V and 6 bases at J; junction bases unmatched: 7. The CDR3 is 15 residues long. The CDR3 nucleotides are TGTGCCAGCTCACGGATAGCGGGAGTAGGCAATGAGCAGTTCTTC. Translating gives CASSRIAGVGNEQFF.

The J gene is TRBJ2-5, the V gene TRBV2; TRBD2 might be the D (5 bases). CDR3 size: 16 residues. V lost 4 bases and J 4 bases, leaving 19 bases between the germline ends. CDR1 SNHLY and CDR2 FYNNEI come from the germline V gene. The CDR3 is CASSGLAPGIGETQYF. As DNA, the CDR3 is TGTGCCAGCAGTGGCCTAGCCCCGGGAATTGGAGAGACCCAGTACTTC. Filled out from reference TRBV2 and TRBJ2-5, the complete variable domain reads EPEVTQTPSHQVTQMGQEVILRCVPISNHLYFYWYRQILGQKVEFLVSFYNNEISEKSEIFDDQFSVERPDGSNFTLKIRSTKLEDSAMYFCASSGLAPGIGETQYFGPGTRLLVL.

The V gene is TRBV2, the J gene TRBJ1-1; D is undetermined. The CDR3 is made up of 15 amino acids. CDR1 is SNHLY and CDR2 is FYNNEI in the germline V gene. Trimming pared 8 bases from V and 1 base from J, leaving 17 bases between. The CDR3 loop is CASRLQTVTNTEAFF. The DNA of the CDR3 is TGTGCCAGCCGTCTGCAGACCGTAACGAACACTGAAGCTTTCTTT.

The gene calls are TRBV5-1 and TRBJ2-1; 10 bases fit TRBD2. The V and J ends lost 0 bases and 9 bases, in that order; junction bases with no gene match: 9. The CDR3 covers 16 residues. The germline V gene encodes CDR1 SGHRS and CDR2 YFSETQ. The CDR3 DNA reads TGCGCCAGCAGCTTGGGAGCTAGCGGGAGAGCGGTTGAGCAGTTCTTC. Translated, it gives CASSLGASGRAVEQFF.

The V gene is TRBV30, the J gene TRBJ1-6; 7 nucleotides line up with TRBD1. V dropped 0 bases and J dropped 12; count of bases not matched to a gene: 8. The CDR3 consists of 14 residues. Per germline, CDR1 GTSNPN and CDR2 SVGIG (reference sequence). In nucleotides, the CDR3 is TGTGCCTGGAGTGTAGGGTCCTCAGGGGGACCCCTCCACTTT. As protein: CAWSVGSSGGPLHF.

The chain employs TRBV18 and TRBJ2-5; D not certain. Trimming cost V 1 base and J 2 bases, with 5 bases left between them. The CDR3 is made up of 13 amino acids. In germline, CDR1 is KGHSH, CDR2 LQKENI. CDR3 DNA sequence: TGTGCCAGCTCACCACATTCTCAAGAGACCCAGTACTTC. This translates into CASSPHSQETQYF. Based on the CDR3 plus reference TRBV18 and TRBJ2-5, the full variable domain is NAGVMQNPRHLVRRRGQEARLRCSPMKGHSHVYWYRQLPEEGLKFMVYLQKENIIDESGMPKERFSAEFPKEGPSILRIQQVVRGDSAAYFCASSPHSQETQYFGPGTRLLVL.

This clone occurred a few times. The V gene is TRBV2, the J gene TRBJ2-7; TRBD2 matches 9 bases. Germline V gene lookup returns CDR1 SNHLY and CDR2 FYNNEI. Trimming removed 4 bases from V and 3 bases from J; junction bases left unmatched: 7. The CDR3 sequence is 15 residues long. The CDR3 DNA sequence: TGTGCCAGCAGTGTTCAAGCGGGAGGAATCTACGAGCAGTACTTC. Translated: CASSVQAGGIYEQYF.

The chain couples TRBV7-9 to TRBJ1-2; weak D call: TRBD1 (5 bases). V lost 3 bases to trimming and J lost 6 bases, with 17 bases between them. Germline CDR1 reads SEHNR; CDR2 reads FQNEAQ (reference sequence). The CDR3 totals 15 residues. CDR3 DNA sequence: TGTGCCAGCAGCTTGAACAGTGGCAGGGCCAATGGCTACACCTTC. Its protein is CASSLNSGRANGYTF.

This chain joins TRBV30 and TRBJ1-6, with D possibly being TRBD1 (5 bases). The germline CDR1 and CDR2 sequences are GTSNPN and SVGIG (reference sequence). Trimming stripped 1 base from V and 7 bases from J, with 14 bases between. The CDR3 spans 15 residues. The CDR3 DNA is TGTGCCTGGAGTGGGTCGCAGGGCCGGAATTCACCCCTCCACTTT. This gives the protein CAWSGSQGRNSPLHF.

This chain links TRBV7-2 with TRBJ2-3; D may be TRBD2 (5 bases). Germline CDR1 is SGHTA and CDR2 is FQGNSA. This CDR3 spans 13 amino acids. Trimming took off 7 bases at V and 2 bases at J, with 10 bases between the two ends. CDR3 sequence: CASTIGITDTQYF. DNA of the CDR3: TGTGCCAGCACTATCGGGATCACAGATACGCAGTATTTT.

The CDR3 loop reads CASTGVLNSPLHF. The CDR3 nucleotides read TGTGCCAGCACTGGCGTGCTGAATTCACCCCTCCACTTT. This chain joins TRBV2 and TRBJ1-6; the D is unclear. This CDR3 has 13 residues. V was cut by 7 bases and J by 7 bases, with 11 bases left in between. Per germline, CDR1 SNHLY and CDR2 FYNNEI.

The V call is TRBV5-4, the J call TRBJ2-5; either TRBD1 or TRBD2 may fit D (5 bases each). The CDR3 covers 12 residues. V gave up 5 bases and J gave up 7 bases, with 12 bases separating them. From germline, CDR1 is SGHNT and CDR2 YYREEE (reference sequence). As DNA, the CDR3 is TGTGCCAGCAGTGGGACCCACGGGACCCAGTACTTC. It specifies CASSGTHGTQYF. Full variable domain (missing parts from reference TRBV5-4 and TRBJ2-5): ETGVTQSPTHLIKTRGQQVTLRCSSQSGHNTVSWYQQALGQGPQFIFQYYREEENGRGNFPPRFSGLQFPNYSSELNVNALELDDSALYLCASSGTHGTQYFGPGTRLLVL.

The V call is TRBV6-5, the J call TRBJ1-3; no definite D call. From germline, CDR1 is MNHEY and CDR2 SVGAGI. V gave up 5 bases and J gave up 4 bases, with 12 bases separating them. This CDR3 has 14 residues. Written as DNA, the CDR3 is TGTGCCAGCAGTCTAATCGGAAGCGGAAACACCATATATTTT. Translated: CASSLIGSGNTIYF.